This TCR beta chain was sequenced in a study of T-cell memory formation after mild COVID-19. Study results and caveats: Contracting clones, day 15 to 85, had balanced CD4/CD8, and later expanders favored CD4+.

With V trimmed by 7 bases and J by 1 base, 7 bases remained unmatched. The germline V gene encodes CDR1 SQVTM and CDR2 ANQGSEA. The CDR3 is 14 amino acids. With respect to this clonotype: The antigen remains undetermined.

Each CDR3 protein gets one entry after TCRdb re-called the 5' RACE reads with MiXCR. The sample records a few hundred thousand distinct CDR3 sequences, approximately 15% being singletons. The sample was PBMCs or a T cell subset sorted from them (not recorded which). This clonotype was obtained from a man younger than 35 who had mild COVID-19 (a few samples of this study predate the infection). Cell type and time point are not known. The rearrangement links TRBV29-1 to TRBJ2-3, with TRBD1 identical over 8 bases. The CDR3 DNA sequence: TGCAGCGCAACGACAGGGGTCGGCACAGATACGCAGTATTTT. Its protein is CSATTGVGTDTQYF.